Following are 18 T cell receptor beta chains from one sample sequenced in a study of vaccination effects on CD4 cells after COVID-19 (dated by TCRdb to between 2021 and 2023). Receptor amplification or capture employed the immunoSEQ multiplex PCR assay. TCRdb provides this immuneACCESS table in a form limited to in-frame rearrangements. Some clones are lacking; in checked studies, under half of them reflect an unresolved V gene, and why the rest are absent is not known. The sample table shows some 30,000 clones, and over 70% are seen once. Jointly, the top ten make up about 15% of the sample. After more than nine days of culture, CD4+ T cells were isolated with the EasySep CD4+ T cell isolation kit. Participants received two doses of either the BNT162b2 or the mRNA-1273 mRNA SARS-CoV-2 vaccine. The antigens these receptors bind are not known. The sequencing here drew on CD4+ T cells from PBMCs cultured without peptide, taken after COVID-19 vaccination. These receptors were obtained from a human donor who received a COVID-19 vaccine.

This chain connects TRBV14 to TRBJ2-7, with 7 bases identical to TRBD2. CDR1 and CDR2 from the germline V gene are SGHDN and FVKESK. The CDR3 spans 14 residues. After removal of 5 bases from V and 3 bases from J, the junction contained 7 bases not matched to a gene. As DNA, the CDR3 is TGTGCCAGCAGCACGCTCCGGACTAGCTACGAGCAGTACTTC. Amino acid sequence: CASSTLRTSYEQYF.

The CDR3 nucleotides are TGTGCCAGCAGCTTAGAGGTTAGCGGGAGGTCCGAGCAGTACTTC. Translation: CASSLEVSGRSEQYF. The chain links TRBV7-2 to TRBJ2-7, with 10 bases matching TRBD2. Germline assignment: CDR1 SGHTA and CDR2 FQGNSA. V shed 1 base, J shed 6 bases, and the junction held 6 bases outside the gene matches. The CDR3 loop spans 15 amino acids.

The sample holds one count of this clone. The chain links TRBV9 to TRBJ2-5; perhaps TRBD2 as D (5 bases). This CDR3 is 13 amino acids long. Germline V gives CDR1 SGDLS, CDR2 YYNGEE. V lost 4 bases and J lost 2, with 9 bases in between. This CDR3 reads CASSLSGQETQYF. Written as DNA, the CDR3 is TGTGCCAGCAGCCTGAGCGGTCAAGAGACCCAGTACTTC. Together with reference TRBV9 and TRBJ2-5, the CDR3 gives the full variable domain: DSGVTQTPKHLITATGQRVTLRCSPRSGDLSVYWYQQSLDQGLQFLIQYYNGEERAKGNILERFSAQQFPDLHSELNLSSLELGDSALYFCASSLSGQETQYFGPGTRLLVL.

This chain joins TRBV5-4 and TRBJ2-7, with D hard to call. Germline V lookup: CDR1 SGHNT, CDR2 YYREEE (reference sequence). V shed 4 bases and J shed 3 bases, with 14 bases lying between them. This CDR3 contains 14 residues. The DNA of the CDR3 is TGTGCCAGCAGCCTTAAAAACGTCCACTACGAGCAGTACTTC. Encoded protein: CASSLKNVHYEQYF.

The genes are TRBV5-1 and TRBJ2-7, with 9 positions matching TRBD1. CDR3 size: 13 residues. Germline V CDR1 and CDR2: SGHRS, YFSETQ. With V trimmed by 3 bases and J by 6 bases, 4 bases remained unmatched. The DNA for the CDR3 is TGCGCCAGCAGCTGGGACAGGGTAGGCGAGCAGTACTTC. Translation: CASSWDRVGEQYF.

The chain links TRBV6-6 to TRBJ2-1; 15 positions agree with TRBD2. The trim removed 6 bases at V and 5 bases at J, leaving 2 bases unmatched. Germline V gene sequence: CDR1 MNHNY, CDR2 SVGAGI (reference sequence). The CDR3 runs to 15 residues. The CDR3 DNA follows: TGTGCCAGCAGCCGGACTAGCGGGAGGGACAATGAGCAGTTCTTC. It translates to CASSRTSGRDNEQFF.

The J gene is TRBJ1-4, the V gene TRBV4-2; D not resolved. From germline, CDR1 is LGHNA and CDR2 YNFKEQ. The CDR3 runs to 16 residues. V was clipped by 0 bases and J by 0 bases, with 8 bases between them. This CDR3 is CASSQDQVATNEKLFF. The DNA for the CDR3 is TGTGCCAGCAGCCAAGACCAAGTTGCAACTAATGAAAAACTGTTTTTT.

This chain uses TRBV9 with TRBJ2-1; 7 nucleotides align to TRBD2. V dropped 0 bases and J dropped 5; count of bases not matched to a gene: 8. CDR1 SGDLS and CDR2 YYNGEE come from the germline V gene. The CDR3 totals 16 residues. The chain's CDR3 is CASSVGPAGVHNEQFF. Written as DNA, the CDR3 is TGTGCCAGCAGCGTAGGGCCGGCGGGGGTTCACAATGAGCAGTTCTTC.

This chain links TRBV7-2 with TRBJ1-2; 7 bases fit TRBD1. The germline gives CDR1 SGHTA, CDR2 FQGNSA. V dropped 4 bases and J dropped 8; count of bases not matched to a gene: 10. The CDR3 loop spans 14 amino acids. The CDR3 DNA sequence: TGTGCCAGCAGCTCCCGGACAGGCGCGAAGGGCTACACCTTC. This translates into CASSSRTGAKGYTF. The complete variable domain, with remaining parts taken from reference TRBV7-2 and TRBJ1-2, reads GAGVSQSPSNKVTEKGKDVELRCDPISGHTALYWYRQSLGQGLEFLIYFQGNSAPDKSGLPSDRFSAERTGGSVSTLTIQRTQQEDSAVYLCASSSRTGAKGYTFGSGTRLTVV.

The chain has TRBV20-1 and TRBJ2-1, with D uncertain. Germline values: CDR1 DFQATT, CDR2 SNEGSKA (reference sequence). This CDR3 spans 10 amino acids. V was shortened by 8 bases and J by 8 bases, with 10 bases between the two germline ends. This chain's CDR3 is CSTQRDEQFF. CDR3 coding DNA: TGCAGTACCCAACGCGATGAGCAGTTCTTC.

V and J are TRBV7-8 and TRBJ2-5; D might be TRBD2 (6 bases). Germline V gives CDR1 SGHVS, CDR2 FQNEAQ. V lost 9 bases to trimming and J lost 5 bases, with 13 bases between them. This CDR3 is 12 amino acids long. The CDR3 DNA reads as TGTGCCAGTATGACTAGATCGGAGACCCAGTACTTC. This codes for CASMTRSETQYF.

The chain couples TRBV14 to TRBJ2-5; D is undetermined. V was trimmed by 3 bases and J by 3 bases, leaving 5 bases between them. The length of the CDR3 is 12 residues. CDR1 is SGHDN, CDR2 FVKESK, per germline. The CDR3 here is CASSHRKETQYF. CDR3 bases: TGTGCCAGCAGCCACAGGAAAGAGACCCAGTACTTC.

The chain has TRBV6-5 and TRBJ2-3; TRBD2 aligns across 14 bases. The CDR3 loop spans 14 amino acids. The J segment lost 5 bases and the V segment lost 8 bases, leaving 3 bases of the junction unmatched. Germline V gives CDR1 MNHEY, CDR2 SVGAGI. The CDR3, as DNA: TGTGCCAGCGGACTAGCGGGGGGCCAAGATACGCAGTATTTT. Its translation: CASGLAGGQDTQYF.

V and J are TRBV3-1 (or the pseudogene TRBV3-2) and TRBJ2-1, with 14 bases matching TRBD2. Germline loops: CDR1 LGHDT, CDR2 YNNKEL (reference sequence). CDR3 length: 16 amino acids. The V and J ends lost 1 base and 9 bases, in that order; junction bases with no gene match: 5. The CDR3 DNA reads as TGTGCCAGCAGCCAAGCCGGGACTAGCGGGAGTACTGAGCAGTTCTTC. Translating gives CASSQAGTSGSTEQFF.

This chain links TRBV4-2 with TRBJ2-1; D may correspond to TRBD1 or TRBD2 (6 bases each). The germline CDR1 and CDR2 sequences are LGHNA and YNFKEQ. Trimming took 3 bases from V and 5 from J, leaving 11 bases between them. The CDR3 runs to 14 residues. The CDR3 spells CASSQGGRDNEQFF. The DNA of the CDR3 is TGTGCCAGCAGCCAGGGGGGCCGAGACAATGAGCAGTTCTTC.

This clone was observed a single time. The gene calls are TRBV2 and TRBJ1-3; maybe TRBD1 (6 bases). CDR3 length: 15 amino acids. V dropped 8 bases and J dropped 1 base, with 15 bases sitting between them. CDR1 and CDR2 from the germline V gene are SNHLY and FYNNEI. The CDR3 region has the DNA TGTGCCAGCGGGGATGGGGGGCAGTCTGGAAACACCATATATTTT. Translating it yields CASGDGGQSGNTIYF.

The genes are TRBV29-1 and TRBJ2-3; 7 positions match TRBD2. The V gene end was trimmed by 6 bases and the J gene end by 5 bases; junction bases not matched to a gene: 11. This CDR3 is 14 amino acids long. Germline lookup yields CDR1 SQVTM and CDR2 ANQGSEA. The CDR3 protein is CSVPGTNRVDTQYF. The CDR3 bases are TGCAGCGTCCCCGGGACTAATAGGGTAGATACGCAGTATTTT.

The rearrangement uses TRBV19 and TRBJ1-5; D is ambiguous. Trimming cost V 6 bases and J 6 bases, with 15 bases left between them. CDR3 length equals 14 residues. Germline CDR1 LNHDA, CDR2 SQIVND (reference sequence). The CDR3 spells CASSVPRWGQPQHF. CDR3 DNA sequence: TGTGCCAGTAGCGTACCACGATGGGGTCAGCCCCAGCATTTT.